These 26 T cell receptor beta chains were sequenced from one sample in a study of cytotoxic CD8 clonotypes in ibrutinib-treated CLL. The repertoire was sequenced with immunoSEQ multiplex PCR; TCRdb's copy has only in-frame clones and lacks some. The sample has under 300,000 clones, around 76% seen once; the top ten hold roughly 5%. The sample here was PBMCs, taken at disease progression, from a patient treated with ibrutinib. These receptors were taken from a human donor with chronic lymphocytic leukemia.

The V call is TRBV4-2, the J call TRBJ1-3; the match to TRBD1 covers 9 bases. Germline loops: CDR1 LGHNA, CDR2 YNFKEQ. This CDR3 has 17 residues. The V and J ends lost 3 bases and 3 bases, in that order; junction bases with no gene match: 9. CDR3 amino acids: CASSQDSDRGGGNTIYF. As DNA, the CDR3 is TGTGCCAGCAGCCAGGATTCCGACAGGGGGGGTGGAAACACCATATATTTT.

The chain's CDR3 is CASSRLAGYYEQYF. CDR3 nucleotides: TGTGCCAGCAGTCGACTAGCGGGATACTACGAGCAGTACTTC. This sequence joins TRBV27 and TRBJ2-7; TRBD2 matches at 11 bases. Looked up from germline, CDR1 is MNHEY and CDR2 is SMNVEV (reference sequence). V was pared by 5 bases and J by 3 bases, with 3 bases of the junction left unmatched. The CDR3 contains 14 residues.

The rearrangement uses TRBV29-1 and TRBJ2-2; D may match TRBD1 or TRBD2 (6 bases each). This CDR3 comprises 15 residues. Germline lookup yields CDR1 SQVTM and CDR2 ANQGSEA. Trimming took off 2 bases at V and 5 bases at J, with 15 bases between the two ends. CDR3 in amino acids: CSVEYGGLVTGELFF. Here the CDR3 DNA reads TGCAGCGTTGAATACGGGGGCCTGGTTACCGGGGAGCTGTTTTTT.

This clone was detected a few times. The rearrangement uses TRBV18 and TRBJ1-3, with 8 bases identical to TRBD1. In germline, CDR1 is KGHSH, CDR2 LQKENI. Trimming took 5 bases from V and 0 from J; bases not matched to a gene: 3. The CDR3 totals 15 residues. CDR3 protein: CASSSTGDSGNTIYF. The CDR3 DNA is TGTGCCAGCTCATCGACAGGGGACTCTGGAAACACCATATATTTT.

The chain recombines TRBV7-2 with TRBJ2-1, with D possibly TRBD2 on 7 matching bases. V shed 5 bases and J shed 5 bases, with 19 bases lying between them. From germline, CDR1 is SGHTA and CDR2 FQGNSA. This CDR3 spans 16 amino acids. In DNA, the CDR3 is TGTGCCAGCAGCCGGCGGCGGGGGCTAGCGGACAATGAGCAGTTCTTC. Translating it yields CASSRRRGLADNEQFF.

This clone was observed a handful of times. The CDR3 DNA is TGTGCCACAGCTAGGGCCTTGGGGTATGGCTACACCTTC. This codes for CATARALGYGYTF. This chain connects TRBV7-8 to TRBJ1-2; no firm D call. Per the germline V gene, CDR1 is SGHVS and CDR2 is FQNEAQ. The CDR3 loop spans 13 amino acids. The ends were cut back, 10 bases at V and 5 bases at J, with 17 bases in the middle.

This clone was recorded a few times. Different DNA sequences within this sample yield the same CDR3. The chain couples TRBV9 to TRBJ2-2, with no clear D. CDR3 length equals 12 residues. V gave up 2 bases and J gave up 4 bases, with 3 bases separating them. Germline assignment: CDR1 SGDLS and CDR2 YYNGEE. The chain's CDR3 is CASSVGTGELFF. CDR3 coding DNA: TGTGCCAGCAGCGTCGGCACCGGGGAGCTGTTTTTT.

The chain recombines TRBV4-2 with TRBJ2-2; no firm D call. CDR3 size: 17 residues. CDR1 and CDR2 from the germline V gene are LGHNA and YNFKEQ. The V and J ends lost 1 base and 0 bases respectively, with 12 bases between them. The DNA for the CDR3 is TGTGCCAGCAGCCAAGTTGTGTCATTCGCGAACACCGGGGAGCTGTTTTTT. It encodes CASSQVVSFANTGELFF.

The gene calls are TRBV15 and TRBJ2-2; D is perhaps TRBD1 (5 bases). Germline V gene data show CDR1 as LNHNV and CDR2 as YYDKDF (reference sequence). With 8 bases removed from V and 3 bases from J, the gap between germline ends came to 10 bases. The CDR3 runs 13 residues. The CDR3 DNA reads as TGTGCCACCCAGGGTCTCTACACCGGGGAGCTGTTTTTT. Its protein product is CATQGLYTGELFF.

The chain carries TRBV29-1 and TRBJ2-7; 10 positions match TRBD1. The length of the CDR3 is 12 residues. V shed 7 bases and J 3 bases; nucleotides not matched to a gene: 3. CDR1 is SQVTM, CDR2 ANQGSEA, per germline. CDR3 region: CSAGTGDYEQYF. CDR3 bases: TGCAGCGCCGGGACAGGGGACTACGAGCAGTACTTC.

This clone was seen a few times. The CDR3 DNA follows: TGTGCCAGCAGTTTCGATAGCGGGAGTGCCACCGGGGAGCTGTTTTTT. This codes for CASSFDSGSATGELFF. This chain connects TRBV13 to TRBJ2-2, with 9 bases fitting TRBD2. Germline trimming cut 6 bases from V and 4 bases from J; bases unmatched to any gene: 9. CDR3 length: 16 residues. Germline values: CDR1 PRHDT, CDR2 FYEKMQ (reference sequence).

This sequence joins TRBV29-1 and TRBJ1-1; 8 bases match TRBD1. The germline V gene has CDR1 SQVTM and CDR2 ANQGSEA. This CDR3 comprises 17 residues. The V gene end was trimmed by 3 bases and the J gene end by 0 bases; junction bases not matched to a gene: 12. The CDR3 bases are TGCAGCGTTGAGCCGAGACAGGGGTTCATTTTGAACACTGAAGCTTTCTTT. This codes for CSVEPRQGFILNTEAFF.

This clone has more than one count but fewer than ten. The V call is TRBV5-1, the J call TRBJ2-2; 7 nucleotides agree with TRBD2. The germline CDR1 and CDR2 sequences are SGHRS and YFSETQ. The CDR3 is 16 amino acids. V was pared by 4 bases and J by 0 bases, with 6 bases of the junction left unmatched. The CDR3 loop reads CASSLLGLANTGELFF. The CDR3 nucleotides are TGCGCCAGCAGCCTTCTTGGACTAGCGAACACCGGGGAGCTGTTTTTT.

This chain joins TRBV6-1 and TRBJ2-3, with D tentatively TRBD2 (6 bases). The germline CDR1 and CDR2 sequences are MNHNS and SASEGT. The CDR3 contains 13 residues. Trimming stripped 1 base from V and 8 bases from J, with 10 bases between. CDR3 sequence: CASSEGRGATQYF. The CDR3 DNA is TGTGCCAGCAGTGAAGGACGCGGGGCTACGCAGTATTTT.

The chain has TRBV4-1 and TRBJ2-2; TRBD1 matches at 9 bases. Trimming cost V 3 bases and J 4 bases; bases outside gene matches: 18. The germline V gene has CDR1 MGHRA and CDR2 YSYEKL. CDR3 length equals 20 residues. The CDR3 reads CASSQGPGQGWPRGTGELFF. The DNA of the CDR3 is TGCGCCAGCAGCCAGGGCCCTGGACAGGGGTGGCCCCGGGGCACCGGGGAGCTGTTTTTT.

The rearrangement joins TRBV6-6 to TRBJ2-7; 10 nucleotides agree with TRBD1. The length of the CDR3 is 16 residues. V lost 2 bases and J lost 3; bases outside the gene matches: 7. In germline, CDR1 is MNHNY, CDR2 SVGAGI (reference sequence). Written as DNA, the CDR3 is TGTGCCAGCAGTTACACTCTCGGGACAGGGGTCTACGAGCAGTACTTC. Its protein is CASSYTLGTGVYEQYF.

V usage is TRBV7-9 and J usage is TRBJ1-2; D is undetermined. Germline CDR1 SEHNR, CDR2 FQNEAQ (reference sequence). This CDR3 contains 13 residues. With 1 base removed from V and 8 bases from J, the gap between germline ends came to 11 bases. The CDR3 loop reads CASSLGRSGGYTF. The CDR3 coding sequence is TGTGCCAGCAGCTTAGGCAGGTCCGGAGGCTACACCTTC.

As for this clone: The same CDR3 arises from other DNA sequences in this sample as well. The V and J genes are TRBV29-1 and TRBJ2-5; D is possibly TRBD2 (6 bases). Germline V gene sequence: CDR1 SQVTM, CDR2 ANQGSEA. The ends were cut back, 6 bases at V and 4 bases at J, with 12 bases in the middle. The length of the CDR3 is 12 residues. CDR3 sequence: CSVRLGGETQYF. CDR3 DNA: TGCAGCGTCCGGCTGGGGGGAGAGACCCAGTACTTC.

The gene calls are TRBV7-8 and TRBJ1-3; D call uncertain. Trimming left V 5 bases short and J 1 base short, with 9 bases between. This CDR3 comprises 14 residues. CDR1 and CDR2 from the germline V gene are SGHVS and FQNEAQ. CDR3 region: CASSPLRSGNTIYF. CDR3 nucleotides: TGTGCCAGCAGCCCATTACGGTCTGGAAACACCATATATTTT.

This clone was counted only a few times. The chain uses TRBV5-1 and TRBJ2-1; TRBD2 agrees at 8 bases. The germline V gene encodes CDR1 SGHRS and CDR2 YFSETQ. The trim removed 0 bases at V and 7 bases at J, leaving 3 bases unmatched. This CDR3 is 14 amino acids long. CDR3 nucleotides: TGCGCCAGCAGCTTGGGACTAGCGCCTAATGAGCAGTTCTTC. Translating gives CASSLGLAPNEQFF.

The CDR3 DNA reads TGTGCCAGCAGTGAAAGGCAGGGCTTGTCCTACGAGCAGTACTTC. This encodes CASSERQGLSYEQYF. The V call is TRBV25-1, the J call TRBJ2-7; perhaps TRBD1 as D (5 bases). The CDR3 loop spans 15 amino acids. Germline V gives CDR1 MGHDK, CDR2 SYGVNS. The V and J ends lost 2 bases and 1 base respectively, with 12 bases between them.

CDR3 DNA sequence: TGTGCCAGCAGGGACGGGACAGCCTCCTACGAGCAGTACTTC. Protein: CASRDGTASYEQYF. The chain employs TRBV7-8 and TRBJ2-7, with TRBD1 matching over 7 bases. J was trimmed by 0 bases and V by 6 bases; bases with no gene match: 5. This CDR3 comprises 14 residues. Germline V CDR1 and CDR2: SGHVS, FQNEAQ.

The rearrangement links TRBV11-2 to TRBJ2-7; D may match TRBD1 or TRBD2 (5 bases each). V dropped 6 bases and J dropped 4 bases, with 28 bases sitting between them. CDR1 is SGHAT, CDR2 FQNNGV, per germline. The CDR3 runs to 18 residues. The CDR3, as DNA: TGTGCCAGCAGTCATTACTCAGGGACCGAAGCTCAAATTTACGAGCAGTACTTC. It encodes CASSHYSGTEAQIYEQYF.

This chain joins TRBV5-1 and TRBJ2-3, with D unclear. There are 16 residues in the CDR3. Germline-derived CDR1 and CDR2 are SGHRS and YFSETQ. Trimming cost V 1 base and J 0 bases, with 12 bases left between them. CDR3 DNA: TGCGCCAGCAGCTTGACTGACTTATCTAGCACAGATACGCAGTATTTT. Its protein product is CASSLTDLSSTDTQYF.

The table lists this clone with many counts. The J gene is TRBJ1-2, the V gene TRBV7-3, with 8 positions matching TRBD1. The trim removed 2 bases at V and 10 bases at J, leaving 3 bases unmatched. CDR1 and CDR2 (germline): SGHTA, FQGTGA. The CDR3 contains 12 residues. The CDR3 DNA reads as TGTGCCAGCAGCTTAGGGACAGGTCACTACACCTTC. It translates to CASSLGTGHYTF. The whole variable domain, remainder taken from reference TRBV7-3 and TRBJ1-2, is GAGVSQTPSNKVTEKGKYVELRCDPISGHTALYWYRQSLGQGPEFLIYFQGTGAADDSGLPNDRFFAVRPEGSVSTLKIQRTERGDSAVYLCASSLGTGHYTFGSGTRLTVV.

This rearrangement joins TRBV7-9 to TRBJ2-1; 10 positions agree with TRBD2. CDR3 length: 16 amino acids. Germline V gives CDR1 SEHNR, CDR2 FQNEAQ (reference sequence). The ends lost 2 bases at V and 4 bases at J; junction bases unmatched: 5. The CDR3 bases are TGTGCCAGCAGCTTACGCGGACTAGCGGATTACAATGAGCAGTTCTTC. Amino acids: CASSLRGLADYNEQFF. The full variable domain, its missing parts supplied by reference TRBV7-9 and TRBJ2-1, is DTGVSQNPRHKITKRGQNVTFRCDPISEHNRLYWYRQTLGQGPEFLTYFQNEAQLEKSRLLSDRFSAERPKGSFSTLEIQRTEQGDSAMYLCASSLRGLADYNEQFFGPGTRLTVL.